The 5 T cell receptor beta chains listed next were all sequenced from one sample in a study of blood T cell repertoires in COVID-19. Here immunoSEQ multiplex PCR was the method, and the copy in TCRdb shows in-frame clones only, minus some. This table has fewer than 350,000 clones, 75% to 90% appearing once. Material for sequencing was PBMCs or T cells enriched from blood (not recorded which). These receptor sequences come from a man between 60 and 75 years old who had recovered from COVID-19.

The chain has TRBV6-2 or TRBV6-3 and TRBJ1-5; D not resolved. With 5 bases removed from V and 7 bases from J, the gap between germline ends came to 9 bases. This CDR3 is built from 12 residues. Germline assignment: CDR1 MNHEY and CDR2 SVGEGT. As DNA, the CDR3 is TGTGCCAGCAGTCGGCGAGGACAGCCCCAGCATTTT. Encoded protein: CASSRRGQPQHF.

This clone has more than one count but fewer than ten. The rearrangement joins TRBV5-4 to TRBJ2-7; 12 bases line up with TRBD2. Germline-derived CDR1 and CDR2 are SGHNT and YYREEE (reference sequence). The length of the CDR3 is 18 residues. Trimming at V came to 4 bases and at J to 5 bases, leaving 16 bases not matched to a gene. The CDR3 spells CASSAGLTSGSGSNEQYF. In DNA, the CDR3 is TGTGCCAGCAGCGCGGGATTGACTAGCGGGAGTGGTTCGAACGAGCAGTACTTC.

The V call is TRBV6-5, the J call TRBJ1-2; a possible D gene is TRBD1 (5 bases). Germline-derived CDR1 and CDR2 are MNHEY and SVGAGI. This CDR3 spans 15 amino acids. Trimming cost V 6 bases and J 2 bases, with 16 bases left between them. As DNA, the CDR3 is TGTGCCAGCAGCGATAGGACACCTCGGAACTATGGCTACACCTTC. The encoded protein is CASSDRTPRNYGYTF.

The chain links TRBV24-1 to TRBJ1-2; the D gene is possibly TRBD1 (5 bases). CDR1 is KGHDR, CDR2 SFDVKD, per germline. The CDR3 loop spans 12 amino acids. Trimming shortened V by 9 bases and J by 2 bases, and 9 bases separated the two germline ends. This CDR3 is CATEDSNYGYTF. The CDR3 DNA is TGTGCCACCGAAGACAGCAACTATGGCTACACCTTC.

This clone was recorded once. The genes are TRBV5-8 and TRBJ1-4; tentative D call: TRBD1 (6 bases). Germline V gene sequence: CDR1 SGHTS, CDR2 YDEGEE. This CDR3 has 14 amino acids. The ends were cut back, 6 bases at V and 9 bases at J, with 18 bases in the middle. In nucleotides, the CDR3 is TGTGCCAGCACGCGGACAGCTCTAATTAAAAAACTGTTTTTT. It yields the protein CASTRTALIKKLFF. The variable domain in full, with the rest retrieved from reference TRBV5-8 and TRBJ1-4, is EAGVTQSPTHLIKTRGQQATLRCSPISGHTSVYWYQQALGLGLQFLLWYDEGEERNRGNFPPRFSGRQFPNYSSELNVNALELEDSALYLCASTRTALIKKLFFGSGTQLSVL.